This record covers a single T cell receptor beta chain. Some clones are missing from TCRdb's copy, which holds only in-frame ones; the method was immunoSEQ multiplex PCR. The table includes roughly 700,000 clones, about 87% detected once. The data derive from a study of blood T cell repertoires in COVID-19. Trimming pared 0 bases from V and 2 bases from J, leaving 14 bases between. CDR1 and CDR2 from the germline V gene are SGDLS and YYNGEE. The CDR3 loop spans 16 amino acids. The receptor was isolated from a young woman with acute or convalescent COVID-19. The chain uses TRBV9 and TRBJ1-1, with D unresolved. The sequencing sample was made of peripheral blood. The CDR3, as DNA: TGTGCCAGCAGCGTAGTGGCCAATCCAATCAACACTGAAGCTTTCTTT. Its protein product is CASSVVANPINTEAFF.